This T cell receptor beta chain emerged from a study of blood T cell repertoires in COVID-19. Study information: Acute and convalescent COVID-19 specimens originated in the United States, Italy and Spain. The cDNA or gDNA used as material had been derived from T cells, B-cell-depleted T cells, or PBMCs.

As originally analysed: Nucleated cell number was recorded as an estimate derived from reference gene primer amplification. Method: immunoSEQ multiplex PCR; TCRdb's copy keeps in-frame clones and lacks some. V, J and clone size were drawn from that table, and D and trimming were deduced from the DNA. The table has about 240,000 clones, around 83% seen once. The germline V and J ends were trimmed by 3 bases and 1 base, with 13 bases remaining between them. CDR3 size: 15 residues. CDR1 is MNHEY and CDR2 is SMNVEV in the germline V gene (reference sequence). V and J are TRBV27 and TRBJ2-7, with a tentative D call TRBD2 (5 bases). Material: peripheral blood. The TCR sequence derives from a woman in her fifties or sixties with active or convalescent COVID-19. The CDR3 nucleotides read TGTGCCAGCAGTTTCGGTGGCGGGCCGTCCTACGAGCAGTACTTC. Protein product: CASSFGGGPSYEQYF.